Reported below is one T cell receptor (beta chain). The antigen is undetermined. This entry belongs to a study of T cell responses to AZD1222 COVID-19 vaccine. Study background: Investigators merged groups given second doses at roughly 4 or roughly 12 weeks. Study-level results: No day 14 peak samples; only post-peak repertoires were characterized. Females outnumbered males among donors, who were mostly white British; clonal diversity was possibly underestimated.

Germline V gene data show CDR1 as SQVTM and CDR2 as ANQGSEA. Trimming removed 4 bases at V and 5 bases at J, with 5 bases between. The CDR3 extends over 10 amino acids. Produced via immunoSEQ multiplex PCR; TCRdb's table is partial and in-frame only. The table shows about 100,000 clones, with approximately 87% occurring only once. The material sequenced was peripheral blood, taken on day 0 of AZD1222 vaccination. V gene TRBV29-1 combines with J gene TRBJ2-5; no reliable D call. This TCR came from an adult in good health. The CDR3 protein is CSVGLETQYF. CDR3 DNA: TGCAGCGTTGGTTTGGAGACCCAGTACTTC.